The 6 T cell receptor delta chains given below trace back to one sample, sequenced in a study of γδ T cells in repeated Plasmodium falciparum infection. Flow sorting of PBMC yielded separate Vgamma9/Vdelta2+ and Vdelta2-negative gammadelta T cell populations for bulk repertoire analysis. TCRdb processed the multiplex PCR reads again with the CATT caller. The sample lists 90,000 or so delta-chain clones, 0.75% to 1% seen once, with 7.5% to 10% in the top ten. Sequenced material: gamma-delta T cells from blood. The receptors derive from a pool of human donors (malaria-infected and uninfected, not separated).

This clone showed up just a few times. The TCRdb record carries a much larger clone's protein, which differs from this DNA's translation at residue 16; a read error is the likely cause, and the protein listed here is the DNA translation. CDR3 DNA: TGTGCTCTTGGGGAACGGGAATGGGGGGGCCCCTCTTTGACAGCAAAACTCTTCTTT. Protein sequence: CALGEREWGGPSLTAKLFF. The chain links TRDV1 to TRDJ2, with D perhaps TRDD3 (6 bases). This CDR3 is built from 19 residues. Germline CDR1 and CDR2: TSWWSYY and QGS.

This clone was seen ten or more times. The V call is TRDV1, the J call TRDJ1; tentatively, D is TRDD3 (6 bases). The J gene, not given by TCRdb, was assigned here from a germline match of the nucleotide sequence. Trimming took 8 bases from V and 0 from J, leaving 34 bases between them. Germline V CDR1 and CDR2: TSWWSYY, QGS. This CDR3 spans 21 amino acids. This CDR3 reads CALCTNPGPQTGTLYTDKLIF. The CDR3 DNA reads as TGTGCTCTTTGTACTAACCCTGGGCCCCAAACTGGGACCCTGTACACCGATAAACTCATCTTT.

This clone came up a few times. A far larger clone lies a single base away; this is likely a read error. The identical CDR3 is also encoded by other nucleotide sequences in the sample. This chain links TRDV2 with TRDJ1, with D unclear. TCRdb carries no J gene annotation; the J gene was assigned here by matching the DNA with germline. The CDR3 covers 18 residues. The V end was cut by 0 bases, the J end by 0 bases, with 19 bases between. CDR1 and CDR2 from the germline V gene are GEAIGNYY and EKD. The CDR3 region is CACDTGRIGVGDTDKLIF. In DNA form, the CDR3 reads TGTGCCTGTGACACCGGTCGAATCGGAGTGGGAGACACCGATAAACTCATCTTT.

Only a few counts were recorded for this clone. This DNA translates differently at residue 15 from the TCRdb protein, which is that of a much larger clone; a read error is likely, and the protein shown is the DNA's own translation. The genes are TRDV1 and TRDJ3; 7 nucleotides align to TRDD3. CDR1 is TSWWSYY, CDR2 QGS, per germline. CDR3 length: 22 residues. The CDR3 DNA reads TGTGCTCTTGGGGGCACTATTACTGGGGCCCCGGGTAGCTCCCGGGACACCCGACAGATGTTTTTC. Translated: CALGGTITGAPGSSRDTRQMFF.

This clone was seen repeatedly, ten times or more. TCRdb's listed protein matches a much larger clone and diverges from this DNA's translation at residue 18, likely through a read error; the protein shown comes from the DNA. No J gene call was made, and the V gene is TRDV2; TRDD3 was called by the table and not checked on the DNA. The CDR3 has 19 residues. Per germline, CDR1 GEAIGNYY and CDR2 EKD. Written as DNA, the CDR3 is TGTGCCTGTGACTCCGTTTTGATCCCTACTGGGGGATTCACCGATAAACTCACCTTT. It is translated as CACDSVLIPTGGFTDKLTF.

In its sample, this clone was seen a few times. Translating this DNA gives a protein that differs at residue 4 from the TCRdb one, which belongs to a much larger clone; a read error is likely, and the protein shown is this translation. The rearrangement links TRDV1 to TRDJ1, with TRDD3 matching 8 bases. The J gene, absent from TCRdb, was called here by matching the DNA to germline. The CDR3 runs 17 residues. Germline values: CDR1 TSWWSYY, CDR2 QGS. The CDR3 loop is CALRDHSCYWGVRQLIF. Here the CDR3 DNA reads TGTGCTCTTAGGGATCATTCTTGTTACTGGGGGGTCCGGCAACTCATCTTT.